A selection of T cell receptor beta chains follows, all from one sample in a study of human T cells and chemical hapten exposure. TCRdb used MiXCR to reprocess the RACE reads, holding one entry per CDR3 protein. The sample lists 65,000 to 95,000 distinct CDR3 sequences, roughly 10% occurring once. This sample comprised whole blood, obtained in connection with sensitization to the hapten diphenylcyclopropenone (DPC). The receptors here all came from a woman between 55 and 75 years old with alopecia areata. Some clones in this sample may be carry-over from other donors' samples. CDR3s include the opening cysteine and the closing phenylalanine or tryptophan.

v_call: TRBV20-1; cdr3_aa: CSGDSAVSEQYF
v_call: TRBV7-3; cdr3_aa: CASSYKKNTEAFF
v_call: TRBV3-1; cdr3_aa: CASSPRTGEAFF
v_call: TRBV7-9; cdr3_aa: CASSLGQGAGELFF
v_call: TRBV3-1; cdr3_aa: CASSQGTGSQETQYF
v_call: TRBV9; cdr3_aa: CASSAGGQAYEQYF
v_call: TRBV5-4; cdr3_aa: CASSLDEGYEQYF
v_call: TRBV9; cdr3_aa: CASSVVPRSETQYF
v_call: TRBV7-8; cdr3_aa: CASSLDPRGLGNIQYF
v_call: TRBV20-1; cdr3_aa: CSGKRRTGLYYEQYF
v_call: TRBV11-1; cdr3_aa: CASSTQGTVNNEQFF
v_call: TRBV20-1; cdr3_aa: CSARDMGKATYEQYF
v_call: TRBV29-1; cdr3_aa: CSVSPSAGMNTEAFF
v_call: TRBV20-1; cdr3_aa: CSAPGQMNTEAFF
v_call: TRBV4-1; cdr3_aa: CASSQQGPILYNSPLHF